These 24 T cell receptor beta chains share one sample of origin, sequenced in a study of blood T cell repertoires in COVID-19. The repertoire was sequenced with immunoSEQ multiplex PCR; TCRdb's copy has only in-frame clones and lacks some. Here the sample spans 250,000 to 400,000 clones, about nine tenths being singletons. The material sequenced was peripheral blood. Every receptor here comes from a woman aged 30 to 39 with COVID-19, enrolled during active disease.

This clone turned up a few times. The V gene is TRBV11-2, the J gene TRBJ1-2; no firm D call. Trimming left V 2 bases short and J 3 bases short, with 10 bases between. The CDR3 contains 14 residues. Germline loops: CDR1 SGHAT, CDR2 FQNNGV. The CDR3 DNA reads TGTGCCAGCAGCTTAACCGCAGGTTACTATGGCTACACCTTC. This codes for CASSLTAGYYGYTF.

This rearrangement joins TRBV18 to TRBJ2-3; no clear D gene. The V end was cut by 6 bases, the J end by 0 bases, with 7 bases between. This CDR3 is built from 13 residues. In germline, CDR1 is KGHSH, CDR2 LQKENI. In nucleotides, the CDR3 is TGTGCCAGCTCGCGCGCTAGCACAGATACGCAGTATTTT. Translation: CASSRASTDTQYF.

The rearrangement uses TRBV7-9 and TRBJ2-7; D gene unclear. Looked up from germline, CDR1 is SEHNR and CDR2 is FQNEAQ (reference sequence). V was clipped by 1 base and J by 7 bases, with 8 bases between them. CDR3 length: 12 residues. CDR3 sequence reads: CASSLETREQYV. The CDR3 region has the DNA TGTGCCAGCAGCTTAGAGACACGGGAGCAGTACGTC.

The rearrangement joins TRBV6-2 or TRBV6-3 to TRBJ1-2, with 7 bases matching TRBD1. Germline trimming cut 2 bases from V and 5 bases from J; bases unmatched to any gene: 8. Germline V gene data show CDR1 as MNHEY and CDR2 as SVGEGT. The CDR3 is 15 amino acids. CDR3 sequence (DNA): TGTGCCAGCAGTTACATCCCAACAGGGGAGTATGGCTACACCTTC. It yields the protein CASSYIPTGEYGYTF.

The sample holds many counts of this clone. The V gene is TRBV4-1, the J gene TRBJ1-4, with 8 bases lining up with TRBD1. The CDR3 runs 18 residues. The germline V gene has CDR1 MGHRA and CDR2 YSYEKL. V lost 0 bases to trimming and J lost 7 bases; unmatched junction nucleotides: 13. DNA of the CDR3: TGCGCCAGCAGCCAAGAGACCTTAACAGGGGGAAAGGCTGAAAAACTGTTTTTT. Its translation: CASSQETLTGGKAEKLFF.

The chain has TRBV15 and TRBJ1-3; TRBD1 matches 8 bases. CDR3 length equals 16 residues. V was clipped by 1 base and J by 2 bases; unmatched bases: 4. Germline V lookup: CDR1 LNHNV, CDR2 YYDKDF (reference sequence). For the CDR3, the DNA is TGTGCCACCAGCAGAGGGGCGGACAGGGCTGGAAACACCATATATTTT. This sequence encodes CATSRGADRAGNTIYF. Combining the CDR3 with reference TRBV15 and TRBJ1-3 gives the whole variable domain DAMVIQNPRYQVTQFGKPVTLSCSQTLNHNVMYWYQQKSSQAPKLLFHYYDKDFNNEADTPDNFQSRRPNTSFCFLDIRSPGLGDTAMYLCATSRGADRAGNTIYFGEGSWLTVV.

The chain employs TRBV2 and TRBJ1-1; D unclear. CDR1 is SNHLY, CDR2 FYNNEI, per germline. The CDR3 covers 15 residues. V was shortened by 3 bases and J by 3 bases, with 14 bases between the two germline ends. The CDR3 bases are TGTGCCAGCAGTGAGTCCGGATTCGGGGACACTGAAGCTTTCTTT. Protein: CASSESGFGDTEAFF.

The chain employs TRBV20-1 and TRBJ1-1; 9 nucleotides align to TRBD1. The CDR3 loop spans 18 amino acids. CDR1 is DFQATT, CDR2 SNEGSKA, per germline (reference sequence). Trimming removed 3 bases from V and 1 base from J; junction bases left unmatched: 15. The CDR3: CSASGDVISGQGNTEAFF. In nucleotides, the CDR3 is TGCAGTGCTAGTGGGGACGTTATTTCGGGACAGGGGAACACTGAAGCTTTCTTT.

The V call is TRBV27, the J call TRBJ2-7; 10 nucleotides align to TRBD1. V shed 6 bases and J 3 bases; nucleotides not matched to a gene: 11. The CDR3 length is 16 residues. CDR1 and CDR2 (germline): MNHEY, SMNVEV (reference sequence). The CDR3 sequence is CASRPSGQGFNYEQYV. CDR3 DNA: TGTGCCAGCAGACCATCGGGACAGGGGTTCAACTACGAGCAGTACGTC.

The chain has TRBV28 and TRBJ1-6; 7 bases fit TRBD1. This CDR3 contains 15 residues. V dropped 3 bases and J dropped 7; count of bases not matched to a gene: 6. Germline values: CDR1 MDHEN, CDR2 SYDVKM. The CDR3, as DNA: TGTGCCAGCAGTTTCATGGGACAGACAAATTCACCCCTCCACTTT. This codes for CASSFMGQTNSPLHF.

In DNA, the CDR3 is TGTGCCAGCTCACCACCGTCTAGCCCTGAGCAGTTCTTC. Translated, it gives CASSPPSSPEQFF. J is TRBJ2-1 and V is TRBV18, with D perhaps TRBD2 (5 bases). The V end lost 0 bases, the J end lost 9 bases, and 9 bases lay between the germline ends. Looked up from germline, CDR1 is KGHSH and CDR2 is LQKENI. The CDR3 runs to 13 residues.

The chain recombines TRBV6-1 with TRBJ1-6; the D gene is possibly TRBD1 (5 bases). Trimming removed 1 base from V and 4 bases from J, with 8 bases in between. This CDR3 is 15 amino acids long. Germline CDR1 reads MNHNS; CDR2 reads SASEGT. The CDR3 coding sequence is TGTGCCAGCAGTGAAGAGGGGCGGTATAATTCACCCCTCCACTTT. It specifies CASSEEGRYNSPLHF.

The V gene is TRBV6-5, the J gene TRBJ1-1, with D uncertain. V lost 0 bases and J 5 bases, leaving 13 bases between the germline ends. Germline values: CDR1 MNHEY, CDR2 SVGAGI. The CDR3 extends over 15 amino acids. The CDR3 loop reads CASSYSRTEVTEAFF. The CDR3 DNA sequence: TGTGCCAGCAGTTACTCCAGGACGGAGGTTACTGAAGCTTTCTTT.

The V call is TRBV5-1, the J call TRBJ1-2; D is possibly TRBD1 (5 bases). The CDR3 extends over 14 amino acids. The germline gives CDR1 SGHRS, CDR2 YFSETQ. V was trimmed by 10 bases and J by 5 bases, leaving 21 bases between them. The CDR3 DNA sequence: TGCGCCTCCCAAGTCGGGGGTTCGGGGTATGGCTACACCTTC. Translation gives CASQVGGSGYGYTF.

The chain is built from TRBV6-1 and TRBJ2-5, with 11 bases matching TRBD2. J lost 5 bases, V lost 5 bases, and 7 bases had no gene match. CDR3 length: 15 amino acids. The germline gives CDR1 MNHNS, CDR2 SASEGT. The CDR3 is CASSILAGEGETQYF. The CDR3 DNA follows: TGTGCCAGCAGTATACTAGCGGGGGAAGGGGAGACCCAGTACTTC.

The chain links TRBV5-6 to TRBJ2-7; TRBD1 agrees at 7 bases. V dropped 4 bases and J dropped 3; count of bases not matched to a gene: 4. Looked up from germline, CDR1 is SGHDT and CDR2 is YYEEEE. The CDR3 loop spans 13 amino acids. The CDR3 DNA sequence: TGTGCCAGCAGCACCGGACAGGTCTACGAGCAGTACTTC. This gives the protein CASSTGQVYEQYF.

The chain has TRBV4-1 and TRBJ1-2, with D perhaps matching TRBD1 (5 bases). Trimming removed 1 base at V and 2 bases at J, with 11 bases between. Germline values: CDR1 MGHRA, CDR2 YSYEKL. This CDR3 is 15 amino acids long. DNA of the CDR3: TGCGCCAGCAGCCAAGCCGGGGGAAGGAACTATGGCTACACCTTC. Residues: CASSQAGGRNYGYTF.

V is TRBV19 and J is TRBJ1-2, with 7 bases aligning to TRBD1. Per the germline V gene, CDR1 is LNHDA and CDR2 is SQIVND (reference sequence). CDR3 length: 13 residues. The trim removed 5 bases at V and 4 bases at J, leaving 4 bases unmatched. The CDR3 region has the DNA TGTGCCAGTAGTCCCGACAGGGCCTATGGCTACACCTTC. The encoded protein is CASSPDRAYGYTF.

About this clone itself: This specimen includes other DNA sequences encoding the same CDR3. V gene TRBV7-2 combines with J gene TRBJ1-2; 8 bases fit TRBD1. Per the germline V gene, CDR1 is SGHTA and CDR2 is FQGNSA. The CDR3 has 13 amino acids. The V and J ends lost 4 bases and 4 bases, in that order; junction bases with no gene match: 2. The CDR3: CASSSTGGYGYTF. As DNA, the CDR3 is TGTGCCAGCAGCTCCACAGGGGGCTATGGCTACACCTTC. The whole variable domain, remainder taken from reference TRBV7-2 and TRBJ1-2, is GAGVSQSPSNKVTEKGKDVELRCDPISGHTALYWYRQSLGQGLEFLIYFQGNSAPDKSGLPSDRFSAERTGGSVSTLTIQRTQQEDSAVYLCASSSTGGYGYTFGSGTRLTVV.

V gene TRBV4-3 combines with J gene TRBJ2-6; 7 bases are shared with TRBD1. The CDR3 length is 18 residues. The trim removed 1 base at V and 3 bases at J, leaving 9 bases unmatched. The V gene's germline CDR1 is LGHNA and CDR2 YSLEER. In DNA, the CDR3 is TGCGCCAGCAGCCAAGCGTGGACAGGTCTTGATGGGGCCAACGTCCTGACTTTC. It encodes CASSQAWTGLDGANVLTF.

The CDR3 spells CASRYRKQGRYGYTF. As DNA, the CDR3 is TGTGCCAGCAGGTACCGGAAACAGGGGAGGTATGGCTACACCTTC. The chain employs TRBV6-5 and TRBJ1-2; 7 bases line up with TRBD1. The CDR3 is 15 residues long. Germline-derived CDR1 and CDR2 are MNHEY and SVGAGI. V lost 6 bases to trimming and J lost 5 bases; unmatched junction nucleotides: 12.

The V gene is TRBV7-9, the J gene TRBJ2-2; tentative D call: TRBD2 (6 bases). CDR3 length equals 14 residues. With 6 bases removed from V and 2 bases from J, the gap between germline ends came to 10 bases. Germline-derived CDR1 and CDR2 are SEHNR and FQNEAQ (reference sequence). The CDR3 coding sequence is TGTGCCAGCAGATCGGGACTTAACACCGGGGAGCTGTTTTTT. It encodes CASRSGLNTGELFF.

This clone was seen more than once but under ten times. The CDR3 sequence is CAWSGGQGYGYTF. The CDR3 DNA sequence: TGTGCCTGGAGTGGGGGACAGGGGTATGGCTACACCTTC. V usage is TRBV30 and J usage is TRBJ1-2, with 10 positions matching TRBD1. In germline, CDR1 is GTSNPN, CDR2 SVGIG (reference sequence). V lost 1 base, J lost 5 bases, and 1 base stayed unmatched. The CDR3 is 13 amino acids.

This chain links TRBV7-2 with TRBJ1-1; D gene ambiguous. V dropped 11 bases and J dropped 3 bases, with 10 bases sitting between them. The CDR3 runs to 11 residues. Germline V CDR1 and CDR2: SGHTA, FQGNSA. This chain's CDR3 is CAAGSHTEAFF. The CDR3 region has the DNA TGTGCCGCTGGGAGTCACACTGAAGCTTTCTTT.